This T cell receptor (beta chain) stems from a study of cytomegalovirus exposure and HLA in healthy donors. For the study at large: Early released data had tens of millions of unique TCRs, all coming from HLA-typed donors.

Donors were ostensibly healthy at sampling, although undocumented immune exposures were probable. Both 60 Vbeta primers and 13 Jbeta primers went into the PCR. The data were produced by immunoSEQ multiplex PCR, yet TCRdb's version contains in-frame clones alone and is incomplete. The sample yields 200,000 to 250,000 clones, more than 75% seen once. As to this clone: Its specificity is not known.

The germline gives CDR1 MGHRA, CDR2 YSYEKL. V lost 2 bases and J lost 2; bases outside the gene matches: 14. CDR3 size: 21 residues. Study results and caveats: For TCR beta chains, V- and J-gene trimming was later linked to a missense DCLRE1C variant. In all likelihood, a cluster of highly shared sequence variants was a sequencing artifact.

Input material: PBMCs. The TCR comes from a male donor in good health and CMV-seronegative. This chain connects TRBV4-1 to TRBJ2-3; TRBD2 agrees at 15 bases. CDR3 sequence: CASSQRVQRGLAGGHTDTQYF. Written as DNA, the CDR3 is TGCGCCAGCAGCCAACGTGTTCAGAGGGGACTAGCGGGAGGACACACAGATACGCAGTATTTT.